The clone carrying this T cell receptor (beta chain) has a handful of counts. The target antigen is unknown. The data belong to a study of OX40 agonist ivuxolimab in advanced cancers. Across the study: Intravenous ivuxolimab at 0.01 to 10 mg/kg was given to patients every 2 weeks. Males comprised roughly four fifths of the group, whose mean age was approximately 60 years (range 23 to 79). Whole-study findings and limits: CD8+ T cells were the subset that, on average, had more expanded clones than CD4+.

Patients were excluded for autoimmune disease history or systemic immunosuppression. The ends were cut back, 1 base at V and 1 base at J, with 9 bases in the middle. The CDR3 contains 15 residues. In germline, CDR1 is LNHDA, CDR2 SQIVND (reference sequence). The table came from immunoSEQ multiplex PCR; TCRdb's copy has only in-frame clones and leaves some out. The sample holds 60,000 to 70,000 clones, less than 90% seen once. This chain joins TRBV19 and TRBJ2-3; maybe TRBD2 (5 bases). The starting material was CD4+ or CD8+ T cells sorted from blood, obtained in a trial of the OX40 agonist ivuxolimab. This TCR was sampled from an adult with an advanced solid tumor such as melanoma, head and neck, liver or kidney cancer. The CDR3 nucleotides read TGTGCCAGTAGTATAGGGCGGGCTGGCACAGATACGCAGTATTTT. Its protein is CASSIGRAGTDTQYF. Based on the CDR3 plus reference TRBV19 and TRBJ2-3, the full variable domain is DGGITQSPKYLFRKEGQNVTLSCEQNLNHDAMYWYRQDPGQGLRLIYYSQIVNDFQKGDIAEGYSVSREKKESFPLTVTSAQKNPTAFYLCASSIGRAGTDTQYFGPGTRLTVL.